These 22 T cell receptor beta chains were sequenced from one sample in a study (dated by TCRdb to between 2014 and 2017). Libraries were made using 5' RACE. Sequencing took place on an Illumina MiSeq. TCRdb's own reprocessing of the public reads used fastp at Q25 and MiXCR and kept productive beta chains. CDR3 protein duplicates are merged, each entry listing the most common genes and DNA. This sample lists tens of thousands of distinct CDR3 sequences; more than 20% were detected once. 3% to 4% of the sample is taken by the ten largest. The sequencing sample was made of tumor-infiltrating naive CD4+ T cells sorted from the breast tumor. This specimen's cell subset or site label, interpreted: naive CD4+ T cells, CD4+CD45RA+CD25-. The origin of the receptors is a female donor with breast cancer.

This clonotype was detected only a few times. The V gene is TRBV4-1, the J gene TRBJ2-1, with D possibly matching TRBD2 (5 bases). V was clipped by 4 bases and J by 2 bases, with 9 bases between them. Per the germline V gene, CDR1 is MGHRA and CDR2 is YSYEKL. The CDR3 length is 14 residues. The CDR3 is CASSRRWPYNEQFF. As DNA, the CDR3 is TGCGCCAGCAGCCGGAGGTGGCCCTACAATGAGCAGTTCTTC.

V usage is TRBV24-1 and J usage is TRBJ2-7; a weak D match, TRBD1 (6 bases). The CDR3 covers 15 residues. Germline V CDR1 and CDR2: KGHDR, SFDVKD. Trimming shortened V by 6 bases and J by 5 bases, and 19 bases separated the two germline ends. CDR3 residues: CATSRSRGRGDEQYF. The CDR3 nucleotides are TGTGCCACCAGTAGAAGTAGGGGCAGGGGCGACGAGCAGTACTTC.

The CDR3, as DNA: TGCAGTGCCCCAGTCAGTACGGGGGCGGTTAATTCACCCCTCCACTTT. Translation gives CSAPVSTGAVNSPLHF. The gene calls are TRBV20-1 and TRBJ1-6; maybe TRBD1 (6 bases). V was cut by 6 bases and J by 6 bases, with 21 bases left in between. The CDR3 covers 16 residues. Germline V gene lookup returns CDR1 DFQATT and CDR2 SNEGSKA (reference sequence).

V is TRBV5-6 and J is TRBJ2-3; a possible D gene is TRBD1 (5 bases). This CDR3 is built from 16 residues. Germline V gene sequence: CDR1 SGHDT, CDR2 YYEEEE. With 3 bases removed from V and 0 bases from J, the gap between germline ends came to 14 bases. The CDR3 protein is CASSSLTDTSTDTQYF. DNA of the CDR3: TGTGCCAGCAGCTCCCTGACAGACACTAGCACAGATACGCAGTATTTT. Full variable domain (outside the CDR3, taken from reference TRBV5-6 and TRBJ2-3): DAGVTQSPTHLIKTRGQQVTLRCSPKSGHDTVSWYQQALGQGPQFIFQYYEEEERQRGNFPDRFSGHQFPNYSSELNVNALLLGDSALYLCASSSLTDTSTDTQYFGPGTRLTVL.

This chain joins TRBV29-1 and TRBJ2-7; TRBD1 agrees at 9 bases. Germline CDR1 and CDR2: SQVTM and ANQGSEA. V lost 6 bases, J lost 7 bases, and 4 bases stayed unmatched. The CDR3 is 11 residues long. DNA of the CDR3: TGCAGCGTGGGACAGGGAGTGGAGCAGTACTTC. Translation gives CSVGQGVEQYF.

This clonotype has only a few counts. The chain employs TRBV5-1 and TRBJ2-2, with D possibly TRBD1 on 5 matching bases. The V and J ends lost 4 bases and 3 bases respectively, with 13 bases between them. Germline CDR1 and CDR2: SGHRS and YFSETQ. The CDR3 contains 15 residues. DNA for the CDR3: TGCGCCAGCAGCCTCAGCAGGGCGGACACCGGGGAGCTGTTTTTT. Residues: CASSLSRADTGELFF.

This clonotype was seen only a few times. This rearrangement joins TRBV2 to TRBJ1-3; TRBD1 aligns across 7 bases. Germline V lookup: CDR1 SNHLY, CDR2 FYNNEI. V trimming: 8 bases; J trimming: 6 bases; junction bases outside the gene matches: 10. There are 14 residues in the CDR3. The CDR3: CASRQGWLENTIYF. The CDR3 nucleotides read TGTGCCAGCCGACAGGGTTGGCTCGAAAACACCATATATTTT.

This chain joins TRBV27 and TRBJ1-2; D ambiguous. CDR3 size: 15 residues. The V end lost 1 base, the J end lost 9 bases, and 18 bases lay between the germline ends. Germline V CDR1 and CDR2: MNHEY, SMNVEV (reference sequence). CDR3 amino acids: CASSLFAQRARCYTF. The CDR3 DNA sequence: TGTGCCAGCAGTTTATTTGCACAGAGGGCGCGTTGCTACACCTTC.

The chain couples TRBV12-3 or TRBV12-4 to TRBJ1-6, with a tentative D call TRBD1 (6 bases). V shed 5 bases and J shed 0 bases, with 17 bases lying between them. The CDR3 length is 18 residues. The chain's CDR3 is CASSGGQRSSSYNSPLHF. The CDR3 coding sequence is TGTGCCAGCAGTGGTGGACAGCGCTCGAGCTCCTATAATTCACCCCTCCACTTT.

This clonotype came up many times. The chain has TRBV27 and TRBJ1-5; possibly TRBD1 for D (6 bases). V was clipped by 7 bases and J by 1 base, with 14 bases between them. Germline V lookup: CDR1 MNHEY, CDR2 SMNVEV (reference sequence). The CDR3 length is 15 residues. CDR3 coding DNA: TGTGCCAGCAAGATGGCAGGGGCCAGCAATCAGCCCCAGCATTTT. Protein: CASKMAGASNQPQHF.

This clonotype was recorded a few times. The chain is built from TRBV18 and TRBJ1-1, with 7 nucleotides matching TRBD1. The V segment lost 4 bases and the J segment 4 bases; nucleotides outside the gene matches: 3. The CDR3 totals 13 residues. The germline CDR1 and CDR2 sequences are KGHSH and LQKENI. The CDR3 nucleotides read TGTGCCAGCTCACAGGGGGCCGGCACTGAAGCTTTCTTT. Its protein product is CASSQGAGTEAFF.

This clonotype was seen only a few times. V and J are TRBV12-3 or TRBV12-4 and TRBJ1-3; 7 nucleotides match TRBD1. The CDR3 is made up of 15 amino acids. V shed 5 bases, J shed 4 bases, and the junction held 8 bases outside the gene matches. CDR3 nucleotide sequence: TGTGCCAGCAGTATTTCCGGGACAGTCGGAAACACCATATATTTT. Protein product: CASSISGTVGNTIYF.

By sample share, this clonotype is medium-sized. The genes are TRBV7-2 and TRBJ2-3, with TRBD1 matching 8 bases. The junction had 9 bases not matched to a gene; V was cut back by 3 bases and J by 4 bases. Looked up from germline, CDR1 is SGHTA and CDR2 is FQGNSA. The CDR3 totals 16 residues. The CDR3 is CASSFMSGGRADTQYF. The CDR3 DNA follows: TGTGCCAGCAGCTTTATGTCAGGGGGCCGAGCAGATACGCAGTATTTT.

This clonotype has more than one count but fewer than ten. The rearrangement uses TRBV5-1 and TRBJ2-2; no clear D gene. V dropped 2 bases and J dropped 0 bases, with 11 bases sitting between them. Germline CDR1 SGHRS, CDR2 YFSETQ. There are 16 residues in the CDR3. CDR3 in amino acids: CASSLHSLSNTGELFF. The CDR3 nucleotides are TGCGCCAGCAGCTTACACAGCCTTTCGAACACCGGGGAGCTGTTTTTT.

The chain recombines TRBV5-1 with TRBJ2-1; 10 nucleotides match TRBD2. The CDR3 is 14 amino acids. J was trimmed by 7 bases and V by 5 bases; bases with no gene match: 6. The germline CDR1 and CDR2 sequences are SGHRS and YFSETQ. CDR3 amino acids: CASSLAGDVNEQFF. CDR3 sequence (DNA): TGCGCCAGCAGTCTAGCGGGAGATGTGAATGAGCAGTTCTTC.

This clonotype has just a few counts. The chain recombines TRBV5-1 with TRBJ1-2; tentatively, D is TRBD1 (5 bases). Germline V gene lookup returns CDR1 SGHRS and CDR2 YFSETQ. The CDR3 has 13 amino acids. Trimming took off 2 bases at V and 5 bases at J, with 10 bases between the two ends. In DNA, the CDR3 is TGCGCCAGCAGCTTAGAGACAGCGTATGGCTACACCTTC. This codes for CASSLETAYGYTF.

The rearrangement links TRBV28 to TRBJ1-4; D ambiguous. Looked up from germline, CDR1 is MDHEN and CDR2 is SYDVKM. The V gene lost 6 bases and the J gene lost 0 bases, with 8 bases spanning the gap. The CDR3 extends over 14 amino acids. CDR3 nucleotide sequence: TGTGCCAGCAGGGGCGACGCAACTAATGAAAAACTGTTTTTT. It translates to CASRGDATNEKLFF.

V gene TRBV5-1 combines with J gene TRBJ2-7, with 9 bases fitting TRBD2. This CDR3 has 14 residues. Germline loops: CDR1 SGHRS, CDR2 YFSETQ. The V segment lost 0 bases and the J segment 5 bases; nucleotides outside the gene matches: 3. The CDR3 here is CASSLGAGGNEQYF. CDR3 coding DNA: TGCGCCAGCAGCTTGGGCGCGGGAGGGAACGAGCAGTACTTC.

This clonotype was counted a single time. CDR3 sequence reads: CARKTPAQGDEQFF. The CDR3 coding sequence is TGTGCCAGGAAAACCCCTGCCCAGGGGGATGAGCAGTTCTTC. The V and J genes are TRBV30 and TRBJ2-1; 7 nucleotides agree with TRBD1. The CDR3 is 14 residues long. CDR1 and CDR2 from the germline V gene are GTSNPN and SVGIG (reference sequence). With 8 bases clipped from V and 8 bases from J, the junction kept 15 bases outside the gene matches.

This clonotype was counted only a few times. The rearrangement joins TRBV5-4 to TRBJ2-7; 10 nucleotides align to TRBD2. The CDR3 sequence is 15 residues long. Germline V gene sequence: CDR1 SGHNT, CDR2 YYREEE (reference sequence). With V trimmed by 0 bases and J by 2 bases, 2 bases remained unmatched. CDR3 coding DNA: TGTGCCAGCAGCTTGGAGCGGGGGGGCCCCTACGAGCAGTACTTC. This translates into CASSLERGGPYEQYF.

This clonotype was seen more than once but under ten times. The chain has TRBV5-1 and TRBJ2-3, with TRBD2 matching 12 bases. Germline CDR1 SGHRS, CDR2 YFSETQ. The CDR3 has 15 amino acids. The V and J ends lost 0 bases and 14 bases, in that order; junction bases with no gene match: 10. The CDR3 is CASSLDQASGRGWYF. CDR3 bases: TGCGCCAGCAGCTTGGATCAGGCTAGCGGGAGGGGCTGGTATTTT.

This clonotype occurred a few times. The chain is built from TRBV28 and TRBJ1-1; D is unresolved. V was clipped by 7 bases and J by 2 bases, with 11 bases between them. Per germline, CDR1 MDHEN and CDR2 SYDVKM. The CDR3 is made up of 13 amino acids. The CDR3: CASTPRHNTEAFF. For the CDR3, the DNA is TGTGCCAGCACCCCGCGACACAACACTGAAGCTTTCTTT.